This T cell receptor beta chain was documented in a study of T cell responses to AZD1222 COVID-19 vaccine. Regarding the study as a whole: Vaccine-related CD4 TCRs covered spike, predominating at 160-218 and 743-854. Repertoires in all cases were sampled only once the peak T cell response had passed. In a largely white British group with more females than males, clonal diversity was possibly underestimated.

Second-dose groups at about 4 or about 12 weeks were pooled. The CDR3 consists of 16 residues. Germline V gene sequence: CDR1 LGHDT, CDR2 YNNKEL (reference sequence). Deletions cut 0 bases from V and 0 bases from J, with 10 bases between. Concerning this clone: What it binds is unknown.

Some clones are missing from TCRdb's copy, which holds only in-frame ones; the method was immunoSEQ multiplex PCR. The sample consists of over 100,000 clones, approximately 91% of them appearing once. The rearrangement joins TRBV3-1 (or the pseudogene TRBV3-2) to TRBJ2-3; D is unclear. The material was peripheral blood, obtained 28 days after the second AZD1222 dose. The receptor comes from an adult who received the AZD1222 COVID-19 vaccine. CDR3 DNA: TGTGCCAGCAGCCAAGATTTTCGGGTTAGCACAGATACGCAGTATTTT. Residues: CASSQDFRVSTDTQYF.